This TCR beta chain was recovered during a study of CD4+ T cells in melanoma. This table comes from immunoSEQ multiplex PCR, and its TCRdb copy is limited to in-frame clones, with some not included. The sample contains 8,500 to 10,000 clones, about two thirds of which appear only once. Trimming removed 6 bases from V and 7 bases from J; junction bases left unmatched: 11. Per the germline V gene, CDR1 is SGDLS and CDR2 is YYNGEE. This CDR3 has 15 amino acids. A word on this clone: Its specificity is unknown.

Broader study findings: CD8+ T cell, macrophage and B cell function reportedly correlated with neoantigen-specific CD4+ T cells.

The source material was cells from a culture (not recorded whether cultured in vitro). This receptor was identified in a human donor with melanoma. This sequence joins TRBV9 and TRBJ1-4, with 8 bases lining up with TRBD1. The CDR3 region is CASNRGTGGVEKLFF. In DNA form, the CDR3 reads TGTGCCAGCAACCGAGGTACAGGGGGTGTTGAAAAACTGTTTTTT.